This T cell receptor (beta chain) was identified in a study of blood T cell repertoires in COVID-19. Across the whole study: Specimens from acute and convalescent COVID-19 originated in the United States, Italy and Spain. T cells, B-cell-depleted T cells, or PBMCs provided the cDNA or gDNA that served as material.

Germline V gene data show CDR1 as MDHEN and CDR2 as SYDVKM. CDR3 size: 14 residues. With 4 bases clipped from V and 8 bases from J, the junction kept 6 bases outside the gene matches. Assay used: immunoSEQ multiplex PCR; TCRdb lists only in-frame clones, some missing. The sample has around 180,000 clones, about 84% seen once. Input material: peripheral blood. V gene TRBV28 combines with J gene TRBJ2-1; 9 nucleotides line up with TRBD1. The TCR comes from a woman aged 30 to 39 with acute or convalescent COVID-19. In DNA, the CDR3 is TGTGCCAGCAGTTATCCGGGACAGGGTGATGAGCAGTTCTTC. Its translation is CASSYPGQGDEQFF.